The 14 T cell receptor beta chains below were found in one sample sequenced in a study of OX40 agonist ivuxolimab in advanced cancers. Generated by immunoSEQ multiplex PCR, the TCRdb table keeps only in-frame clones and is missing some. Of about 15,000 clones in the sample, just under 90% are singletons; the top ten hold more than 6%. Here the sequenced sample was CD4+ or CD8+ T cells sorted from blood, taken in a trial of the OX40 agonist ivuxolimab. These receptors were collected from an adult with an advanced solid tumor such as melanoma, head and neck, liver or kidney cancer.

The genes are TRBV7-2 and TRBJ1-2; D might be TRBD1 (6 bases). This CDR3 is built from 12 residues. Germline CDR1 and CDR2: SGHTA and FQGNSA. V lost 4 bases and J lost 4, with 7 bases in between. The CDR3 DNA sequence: TGTGCCAGCAGCTCGGACAGCTATGGCTACACCTTC. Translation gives CASSSDSYGYTF.

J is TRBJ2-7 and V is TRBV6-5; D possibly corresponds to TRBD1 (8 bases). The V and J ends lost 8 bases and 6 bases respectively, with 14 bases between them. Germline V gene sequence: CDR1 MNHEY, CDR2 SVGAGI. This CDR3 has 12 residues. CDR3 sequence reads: CASWEGTGEQYF. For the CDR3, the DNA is TGTGCCAGCTGGGAGGGGACAGGCGAGCAGTACTTC.

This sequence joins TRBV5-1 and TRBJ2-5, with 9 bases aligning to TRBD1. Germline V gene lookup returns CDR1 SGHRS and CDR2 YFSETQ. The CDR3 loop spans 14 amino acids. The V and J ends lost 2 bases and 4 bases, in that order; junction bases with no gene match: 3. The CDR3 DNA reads TGCGCCAGCAGCTTTGGACAGGGGACAGAGACCCAGTACTTC. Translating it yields CASSFGQGTETQYF.

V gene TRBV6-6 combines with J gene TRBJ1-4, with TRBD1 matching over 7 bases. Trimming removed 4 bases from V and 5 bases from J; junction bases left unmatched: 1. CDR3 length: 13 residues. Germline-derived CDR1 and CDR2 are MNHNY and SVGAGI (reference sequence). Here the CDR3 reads CASSLGQNEKLFF. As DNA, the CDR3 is TGTGCCAGCAGTTTGGGACAGAATGAAAAACTGTTTTTT.

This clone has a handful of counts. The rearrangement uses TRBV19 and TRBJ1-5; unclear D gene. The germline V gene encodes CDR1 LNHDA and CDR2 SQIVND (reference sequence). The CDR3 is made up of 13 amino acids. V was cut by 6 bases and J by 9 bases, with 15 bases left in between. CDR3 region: CASSPGIPSPQHF. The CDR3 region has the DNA TGTGCCAGTAGCCCGGGTATCCCGTCGCCCCAGCATTTT.

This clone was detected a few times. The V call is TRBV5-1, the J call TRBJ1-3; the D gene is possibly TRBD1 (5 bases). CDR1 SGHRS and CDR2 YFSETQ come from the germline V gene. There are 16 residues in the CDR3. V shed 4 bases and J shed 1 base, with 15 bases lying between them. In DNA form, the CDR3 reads TGCGCCAGCAGCCCCCGGGACGGGGCGTCTGGAAACACCATATATTTT. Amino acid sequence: CASSPRDGASGNTIYF.

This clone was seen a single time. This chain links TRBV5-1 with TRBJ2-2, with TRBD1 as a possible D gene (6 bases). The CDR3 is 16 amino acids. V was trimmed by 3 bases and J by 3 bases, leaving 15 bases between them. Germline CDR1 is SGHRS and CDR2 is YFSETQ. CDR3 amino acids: CASSSWGQADTGELFF. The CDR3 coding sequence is TGCGCCAGCAGCTCTTGGGGGCAGGCAGACACCGGGGAGCTGTTTTTT.

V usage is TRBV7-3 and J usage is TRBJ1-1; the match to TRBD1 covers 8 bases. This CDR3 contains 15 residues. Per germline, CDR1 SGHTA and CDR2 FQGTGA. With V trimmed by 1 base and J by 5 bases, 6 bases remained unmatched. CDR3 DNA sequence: TGTGCCAGCAGCTTAAGAGGACAGGGAGGGACTGAAGCTTTCTTT. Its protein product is CASSLRGQGGTEAFF.

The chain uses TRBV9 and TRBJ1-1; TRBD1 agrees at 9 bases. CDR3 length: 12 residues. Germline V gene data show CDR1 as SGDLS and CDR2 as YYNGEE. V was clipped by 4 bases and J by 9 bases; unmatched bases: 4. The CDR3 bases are TGTGCCAGCAGCCAAGGGACAGGGAAAGCTTTCTTT. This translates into CASSQGTGKAFF.

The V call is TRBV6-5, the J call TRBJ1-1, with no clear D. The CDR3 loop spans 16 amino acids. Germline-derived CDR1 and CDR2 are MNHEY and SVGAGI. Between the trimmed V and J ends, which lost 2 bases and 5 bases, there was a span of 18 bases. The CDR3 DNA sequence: TGTGCCAGCAGTTACGTTAGGATGAGGGCGCGGACTGAAGCTTTCTTT. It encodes CASSYVRMRARTEAFF.

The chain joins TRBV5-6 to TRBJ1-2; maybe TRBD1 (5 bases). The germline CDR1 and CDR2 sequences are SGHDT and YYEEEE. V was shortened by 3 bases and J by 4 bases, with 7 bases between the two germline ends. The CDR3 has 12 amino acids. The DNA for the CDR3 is TGTGCCAGCAGCTCGGGGGTCTATGGCTACACCTTC. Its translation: CASSSGVYGYTF. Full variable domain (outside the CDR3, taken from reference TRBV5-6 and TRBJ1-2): DAGVTQSPTHLIKTRGQQVTLRCSPKSGHDTVSWYQQALGQGPQFIFQYYEEEERQRGNFPDRFSGHQFPNYSSELNVNALLLGDSALYLCASSSGVYGYTFGSGTRLTVV.

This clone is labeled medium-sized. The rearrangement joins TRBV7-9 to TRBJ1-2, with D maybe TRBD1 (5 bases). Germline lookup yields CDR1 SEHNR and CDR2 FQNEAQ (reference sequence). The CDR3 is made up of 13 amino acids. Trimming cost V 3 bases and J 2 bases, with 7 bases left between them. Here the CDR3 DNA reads TGTGCCAGCAGCTTGACAGCGAACTATGGCTACACCTTC. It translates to CASSLTANYGYTF.

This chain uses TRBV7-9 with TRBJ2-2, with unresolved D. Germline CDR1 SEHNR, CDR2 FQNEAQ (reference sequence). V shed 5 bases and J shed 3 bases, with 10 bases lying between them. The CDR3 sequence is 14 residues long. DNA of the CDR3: TGTGCCAGCAGCCAGTGGGGATACACCGGGGAGCTGTTTTTT. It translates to CASSQWGYTGELFF.

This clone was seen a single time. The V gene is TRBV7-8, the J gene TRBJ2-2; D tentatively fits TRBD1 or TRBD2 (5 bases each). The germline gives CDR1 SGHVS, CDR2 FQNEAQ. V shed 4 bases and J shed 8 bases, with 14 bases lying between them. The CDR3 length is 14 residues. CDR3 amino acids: CASSSGTEVGELFF. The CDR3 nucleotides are TGTGCCAGCAGCTCCGGGACGGAGGTGGGGGAGCTGTTTTTT.